This is a list of T cell receptor beta chains from one sample in a study of OX40 agonist ivuxolimab in advanced cancers. Profiled with immunoSEQ multiplex PCR; TCRdb holds only in-frame clones, not every one. The sample contains fewer than 95,000 clones, less than 85% of which appear only once. The material sequenced was CD4+ or CD8+ T cells sorted from blood, taken in a trial of the OX40 agonist ivuxolimab. Every receptor here comes from an adult with an advanced solid tumor such as melanoma, head and neck, liver or kidney cancer. The CDR3 runs from the conserved cysteine through the conserved F or W. The order of the fields is CDR3 protein, CDR3 DNA, clone size, J gene, V gene, D gene. D genes are given only for firm matches. Clone size is not always given. Where it is, it says once, few, many or a class for expanded clones.

CASSKQGASNQPQHF | TGTGCCAGCAGTAAACAGGGAGCGAGCAATCAGCCCCAGCATTTT | . | TRBJ1-5 | TRBV6-5 | .
CASRGPISNQPQHF | TGTGCCAGCAGGGGACCGATTAGCAATCAGCCCCAGCATTTT | few | TRBJ1-5 | TRBV19 | .
CATSRAGVAGANVLTF | TGTGCCACCAGCAGGGCAGGGGTAGCTGGGGCCAACGTCCTGACTTTC | . | TRBJ2-6 | TRBV15 | .
CASSLYYEQYF | TGTGCCAGCAGCCTATACTACGAGCAGTACTTC | . | TRBJ2-7 | TRBV5-6 | .
CASSPLGSGANVLTF | TGCGCCAGCAGCCCCCTTGGCTCTGGGGCCAACGTCCTGACTTTC | . | TRBJ2-6 | TRBV4-3 | .
CASFVAGGNEQFF | TGTGCCAGCTTTGTAGCGGGAGGGAATGAGCAGTTCTTC | . | TRBJ2-1 | TRBV7-9 | TRBD2
CASSMWQGVFAGANVLTF | TGTGCCAGTAGTATGTGGCAGGGAGTGTTCGCTGGGGCCAACGTCCTGACTTTC | . | TRBJ2-6 | TRBV19 | .
CASSLVQGGELFF | TGTGCCAGCAGCTTAGTACAGGGAGGGGAGCTGTTTTTT | once | TRBJ2-2 | TRBV7-7 | .
CASSLGGVQPQHF | TGTGCCAGCAGCTTAGGCGGGGTTCAGCCCCAGCATTTT | once | TRBJ1-5 | TRBV7-2 | .
CASSSGTGWDTGELFF | TGTGCCAGCAGCTCCGGGACAGGGTGGGACACCGGGGAGCTGTTTTTT | . | TRBJ2-2 | TRBV9 | TRBD1
CSVRLGGHEQYF | TGCAGCGTTAGATTGGGGGGGCACGAGCAGTACTTC | . | TRBJ2-7 | TRBV29-1 | .
CASSAPGLGYTF | TGTGCCAGCAGTGCACCAGGGTTGGGCTACACCTTC | . | TRBJ1-2 | TRBV28 | .
CASSREGTGTWNQPQHF | TGTGCCAGTAGCAGGGAGGGGACAGGGACGTGGAATCAGCCCCAGCATTTT | . | TRBJ1-5 | TRBV19 | TRBD1
CASSSRGTGKFTGELFF | TGTGCCAGCAGCTCGCGAGGTACAGGGAAGTTCACCGGGGAGCTGTTTTTT | . | TRBJ2-2 | TRBV5-6 | .
CVRSLRDSGLAGGYNEQFF | TGTGTCAGAAGCTTAAGGGATTCCGGACTAGCGGGAGGGTACAATGAGCAGTTCTTC | . | TRBJ2-1 | TRBV7-5 | .
CASSASGTGVVHF | TGTGCCAGCAGTGCCTCCGGGACAGGGGTTGTTCATTTT | . | TRBJ1-5 | TRBV28 | TRBD1
CAWSRGGSMNTEAFF | TGTGCCTGGAGTCGGGGGGGGAGCATGAACACTGAAGCTTTCTTT | few | TRBJ1-1 | TRBV30 | .
CASSDDSSGANVLTF | TGTGCCAGCAGCGACGACAGCTCTGGGGCCAACGTCCTGACTTTC | . | TRBJ2-6 | TRBV13 | .
CASRPGNSGNTIYF | TGCGCCAGCAGACCAGGAAACTCTGGAAACACCATATATTTT | . | TRBJ1-3 | TRBV10-1 | .
CASSFELGDREYEQYF | TGTGCCAGCAGTTTCGAGTTAGGGGACAGGGAATACGAGCAGTACTTC | . | TRBJ2-7 | TRBV28 | TRBD1
CASSAERGNRANEKLFF | TGCGCCAGCAGTGCCGAGAGGGGGAATAGGGCTAATGAAAAACTGTTTTTT | . | TRBJ1-4 | TRBV10-2 | .
CASSSHRLAGEVLAKNIQYF | TGTGCCAGCAGTTCGCACAGACTAGCGGGGGAGGTTCTAGCCAAAAACATTCAGTACTTC | . | TRBJ2-4 | TRBV28 | TRBD2
CSVEEREIYNEQFF | TGCAGCGTTGAAGAAAGGGAAATCTACAATGAGCAGTTCTTC | . | TRBJ2-1 | TRBV29-1 | .
CASSRTKWDIQYF | TGTGCCAGCAGTCGGACAAAGTGGGACATTCAGTACTTC | . | TRBJ2-4 | TRBV2 | .
CASSWGYTEAFF | TGTGCCAGCAGCTGGGGCTACACTGAAGCTTTCTTT | . | TRBJ1-1 | TRBV5-6 | .
CASDDWQTYNEQFF | TGTGCCAGCGATGACTGGCAAACCTACAATGAGCAGTTCTTC | . | TRBJ2-1 | TRBV7-9 | .
CAISEKGTGLSQRETQYF | TGTGCCATCAGTGAAAAGGGGACAGGATTAAGCCAGAGGGAGACCCAGTACTTC | . | TRBJ2-5 | TRBV10-3 | TRBD1
CASSPGTENTIYF | TGTGCCAGCTCACCCGGGACAGAAAACACCATATATTTT | few | TRBJ1-3 | TRBV18 | TRBD1
CASLARGNSYNEQFF | TGTGCCAGTTTGGCGAGGGGGAACTCCTACAATGAGCAGTTCTTC | . | TRBJ2-1 | TRBV19 | .
CASSGGQGKGGYTF | TGTGCCAGCAGCGGAGGACAGGGGAAGGGTGGCTACACCTTC | . | TRBJ1-2 | TRBV9 | TRBD1
CASSLAQGLGAFF | TGCGCCAGCAGCTTGGCCCAAGGGCTTGGGGCTTTCTTT | . | TRBJ1-1 | TRBV5-1 | .
CASRIFGQEEAFF | TGTGCCAGTAGGATTTTCGGACAGGAGGAAGCTTTCTTT | . | TRBJ1-1 | TRBV19 | TRBD1
CASSFGSNQPQHF | TGTGCCAGCAGCTTCGGGAGCAATCAGCCCCAGCATTTT | . | TRBJ1-5 | TRBV13 | .
CASSSLQGARTEAFF | TGTGCCAGCAGTTCCCTTCAGGGGGCGAGGACTGAAGCTTTCTTT | . | TRBJ1-1 | TRBV28 | TRBD1
CASSLAQAGYLQETQYF | TGTGCCAGCAGCTTGGCCCAAGCGGGGTACCTCCAAGAGACCCAGTACTTC | . | TRBJ2-5 | TRBV5-6 | TRBD2
CASSETRNTEAFF | TGTGCCAGCAGTGAAACACGGAACACTGAAGCTTTCTTT | . | TRBJ1-1 | TRBV2 | .
CASSLALRGYGANVLTF | TGTGCCAGCAGCTTGGCGCTACGTGGTTACGGGGCCAACGTCCTGACTTTC | once | TRBJ2-6 | TRBV5-5 | .
CASSPGRRGPAPTSTDTQYF | TGCGCCAGCAGCCCCGGGCGGCGGGGCCCAGCACCAACTAGCACAGATACGCAGTATTTT | . | TRBJ2-3 | TRBV5-1 | .
CASSERISYNEQFF | TGTGCCAGCAGTGAACGGATATCCTACAATGAGCAGTTCTTC | . | TRBJ2-1 | TRBV2 | .
CASSVPGNNYGYTF | TGTGCCAGCAGTGTCCCCGGGAATAACTATGGCTACACCTTC | . | TRBJ1-2 | TRBV25-1 | .